This is a list of T cell receptor beta chains from one sample in a study of cytomegalovirus exposure and HLA in healthy donors. Assay: immunoSEQ multiplex PCR; the TCRdb copy retains only in-frame clones and omits some. The sample lists approximately 140,000 clones, 78% occurring once. Sequenced material: PBMCs. All receptors derive from a woman in her thirties or forties in good health and CMV-seronegative. The CDR3 runs from the conserved cysteine through the conserved F or W. D genes are given only for firm matches. Expanded clones are given a class, and other clones once, few, many or no size at all.

v_gene	j_gene	abundance	d_gene	CDR3aa	CDR3nt
TRBV11-2	TRBJ2-6	-	-	CASSLYIQISGANVLTF	TGTGCCAGCAGCTTATATATACAGATTTCTGGGGCCAACGTCCTGACTTTC
TRBV19	TRBJ1-1	-	TRBD1	CASSTRGLGNTEAFF	TGTGCCAGTAGTACCAGGGGGTTGGGGAACACTGAAGCTTTCTTT
TRBV5-1	TRBJ2-5	-	TRBD1	CASSSVTGSQETQYF	TGCGCCAGCAGCTCGGTGACAGGGTCTCAAGAGACCCAGTACTTC
TRBV7-9	TRBJ1-1	-	TRBD1	CASSPRTGDTEAFF	TGTGCCAGCAGCCCCAGGACAGGGGACACTGAAGCTTTCTTT
TRBV7-2	TRBJ1-3	-	TRBD1	CASSIQGRGQGIYGNTIYF	TGTGCCAGCAGCATACAAGGGAGGGGACAGGGAATTTATGGAAACACCATATATTTT
TRBV30	TRBJ1-1	once	-	CAWIQGMNTEAFF	TGTGCCTGGATTCAGGGTATGAACACTGAAGCTTTCTTT
TRBV9	TRBJ2-1	-	TRBD2	CASSVGRDLAGEINEQFF	TGTGCCAGCAGCGTAGGAAGGGATCTAGCGGGAGAAATAAATGAGCAGTTCTTC
TRBV19	TRBJ1-1	few	TRBD1	CASRISPGGRNTEAFF	TGTGCCAGTAGAATTTCTCCAGGGGGCAGAAACACTGAAGCTTTCTTT
TRBV30	TRBJ1-1	-	-	CAWSVFARNTEAFF	TGTGCCTGGAGTGTGTTCGCGAGGAACACTGAAGCTTTCTTT
TRBV5-6	TRBJ2-4	-	TRBD1	CASSWTGAKNSQYF	TGTGCCAGCAGCTGGACAGGGGCCAAAAACAGTCAGTACTTC
TRBV5-6	TRBJ1-5	few	-	CASSIWVGGRASNQPQHF	TGTGCCAGCAGCATTTGGGTGGGGGGAAGAGCGAGCAATCAGCCCCAGCATTTT
TRBV11-2	TRBJ2-7	-	-	CASSLAPGTYEQYF	TGTGCCAGCAGCTTAGCACCGGGAACCTACGAGCAGTACTTC
TRBV5-5	TRBJ1-1	-	TRBD1	CASNFGQGYEAFF	TGTGCCAGCAACTTCGGACAGGGTTATGAAGCTTTCTTT
TRBV6-5	TRBJ1-1	few	-	CASSGTGMYTEAFF	TGTGCCAGCAGTGGAACAGGGATGTACACTGAAGCTTTCTTT
TRBV27	TRBJ2-5	few	-	CASSSTGREQETQYF	TGTGCCAGCAGTTCAACGGGAAGGGAGCAAGAGACCCAGTACTTC
TRBV10-3	TRBJ1-5	-	-	CAITAANNQPQHF	TGTGCCATCACGGCGGCAAACAATCAGCCCCAGCATTTT
TRBV10-3	TRBJ1-1	-	TRBD1	CAISGDRPFHGEAFF	TGTGCCATCAGTGGGGACAGGCCTTTCCATGGTGAAGCTTTCTTT
TRBV5-4	TRBJ2-1	-	-	CASSLEGSQGNEQFF	TGTGCCAGCAGCTTGGAAGGTTCCCAGGGCAATGAGCAGTTCTTC
TRBV5-1	TRBJ2-3	-	TRBD1	CASSGQGGTDTQYF	TGCGCCAGCAGCGGACAGGGGGGGACAGATACGCAGTATTTT
TRBV10-2	TRBJ1-6	-	-	CASSESRGLNSPLHF	TGCGCCAGCAGTGAGTCGCGGGGTTTAAATTCACCCCTCCACTTT
TRBV27	TRBJ1-6	-	-	CASSPQGRYSPLHF	TGTGCCAGCAGTCCCCAGGGTAGATATTCACCCCTCCACTTT
TRBV5-8	TRBJ2-3	-	-	CASSSTTYGDTQYF	TGTGCCAGCAGCTCTACTACCTATGGAGATACGCAGTATTTT
TRBV9	TRBJ2-3	-	TRBD1	CASHRLRKGQGAADTQYF	TGTGCCAGCCATAGGCTCAGAAAGGGACAGGGGGCCGCAGATACGCAGTATTTT
TRBV27	TRBJ2-3	-	-	CASSLSLQTSLTSDTQYF	TGTGCCAGCAGTTTATCCCTCCAGACTAGTTTAACGTCGGATACGCAGTATTTT
TRBV7-2	TRBJ2-4	few	TRBD1	CASSLAPWRGTGGGDKNIQYF	TGTGCCAGCAGCTTAGCCCCGTGGAGGGGAACAGGGGGAGGCGACAAAAACATTCAGTACTTC
TRBV5-6	TRBJ1-4	-	TRBD1	CASSSLDRVGNEKLFF	TGTGCCAGCAGCTCCCTGGACAGGGTCGGTAATGAAAAACTGTTTTTT
TRBV7-9	TRBJ2-1	-	TRBD2	CASSTLPGGPSSYNEQFF	TGTGCCAGCAGCACGCTCCCGGGAGGCCCGAGCTCCTACAATGAGCAGTTCTTC
TRBV2	TRBJ2-5	-	-	CASRDLSTQYF	TGTGCCAGCCGGGACTTATCAACCCAGTACTTC
TRBV29-1	TRBJ2-2	-	TRBD1	CSFRRDRNTGELFF	TGCAGTTTTCGCCGGGACAGAAACACCGGGGAGCTGTTTTTT
TRBV10-3	TRBJ1-4	-	-	CAISESAYNEKLFF	TGTGCCATCAGTGAGTCGGCATATAATGAAAAACTGTTTTTT
TRBV5-4	TRBJ2-6	-	-	CASSLADKSGANGLTF	TGTGCCAGCAGCTTGGCTGACAAATCTGGGGCCAACGGCCTGACTTTC
TRBV29-1	TRBJ2-1	-	-	CSVGDNEQFF	TGCAGCGTTGGCGACAATGAGCAGTTCTTC
TRBV7-9	TRBJ2-1	-	TRBD2	CASSQGLAGGPNNEQFF	TGTGCCAGCAGCCAGGGGCTAGCGGGAGGGCCAAACAATGAGCAGTTCTTC
TRBV7-2	TRBJ1-1	-	TRBD1	CASSPWTGNTEAFF	TGTGCCAGCAGCCCCTGGACAGGGAACACTGAAGCTTTCTTT
TRBV10-3	TRBJ1-4	-	TRBD1	CAISDAGGPDEKLFF	TGTGCCATCAGCGATGCAGGGGGGCCGGATGAAAAACTGTTTTTT
TRBV15	TRBJ2-7	-	TRBD1	CATSRGTGVETYEQYF	TGTGCCACCAGCAGAGGGACAGGAGTCGAGACCTACGAGCAGTACTTC
TRBV6-5	TRBJ1-1	once	-	CASKRPMNTEAFF	TGTGCCAGCAAGCGACCTATGAACACTGAAGCTTTCTTT
TRBV7-2	TRBJ2-4	-	-	CASSLTRNSAKNIQYF	TGTGCCAGCAGCCTGACTCGAAACTCGGCCAAAAACATTCAGTACTTC